Described below is a single T cell receptor (beta chain) sequence and its context. The data stem from a study of graft-versus-host responses after intestinal transplantation. Researchers placed 200,000 CFSE-labeled responder cells in culture with 200,000 irradiated, violet-dye-labeled stimulator cells. Sequencing used immunoSEQ multiplex PCR; TCRdb keeps in-frame clones, though not all of them. The sample lists roughly 15,000 clones, approximately 36% occurring once. Germline CDR1 and CDR2: MNHNS and SASEGT. The V segment lost 6 bases and the J segment 10 bases; nucleotides outside the gene matches: 13. CDR3 length: 14 amino acids.

The sequence was obtained from a human patient who received an intestinal transplant. V gene TRBV6-1 combines with J gene TRBJ1-2; 8 nucleotides line up with TRBD1. The sample consisted of alloreactive CD8+ T cells from a mixed lymphocyte reaction culture, taken before intestinal transplant. Described subset: CFSE-low proliferating T cells sorted from approximately 6-day pre-transplant mixed lymphocyte reaction (GvH or HvG direction). CDR3 DNA sequence: TGTGCCAGCAGCTTACCGACAGGGGTGCGGGACTACACCTTC. Its protein product is CASSLPTGVRDYTF.